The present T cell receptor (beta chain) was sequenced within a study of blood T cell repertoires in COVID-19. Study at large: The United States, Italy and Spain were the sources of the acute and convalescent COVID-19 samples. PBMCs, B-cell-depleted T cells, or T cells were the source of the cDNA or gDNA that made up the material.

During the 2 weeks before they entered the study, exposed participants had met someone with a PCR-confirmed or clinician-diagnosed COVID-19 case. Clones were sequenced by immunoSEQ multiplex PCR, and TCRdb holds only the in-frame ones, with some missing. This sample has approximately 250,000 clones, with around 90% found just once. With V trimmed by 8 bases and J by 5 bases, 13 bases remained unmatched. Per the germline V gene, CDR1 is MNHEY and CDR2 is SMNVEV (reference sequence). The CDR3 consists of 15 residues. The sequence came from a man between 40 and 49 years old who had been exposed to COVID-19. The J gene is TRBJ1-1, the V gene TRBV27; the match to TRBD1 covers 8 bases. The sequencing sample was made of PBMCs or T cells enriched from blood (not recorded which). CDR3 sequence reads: CASGYPSTGATEAFF. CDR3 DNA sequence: TGTGCCAGCGGATACCCGTCGACAGGGGCAACTGAAGCTTTCTTT.